This is a list of T cell receptor beta chains from one sample in a study of human T cells and chemical hapten exposure. One entry per CDR3 protein, called by TCRdb with MiXCR from the RACE reads. The profile covers over 50,000 distinct CDR3 sequences, with around a tenth appearing a single time and approximately 9.6% taken by the ten largest. Sequencing used whole blood, obtained in connection with sensitization to the hapten diphenylcyclopropenone (DPC). All receptors derive from a woman between 25 and 40 years old with alopecia areata. Some clones in this sample may be carry-over from other donors' samples. The CDR3 runs from the conserved cysteine through the conserved F or W. Fields, in order: clone size, V gene, D gene, J gene, CDR3 DNA, CDR3 protein. The D gene is left open where the match is weak. Clone sizes are given selectively: once, few, many, or a class where the clone is expanded.

many	TRBV20-1	.	TRBJ1-4	TGCAGTGCTAGAGGCCGTACGGTCCCCCTGGCAACTAATGAAAAACTGTTTTTT	CSARGRTVPLATNEKLFF
many	TRBV12-3/TRBV12-4	.	TRBJ2-6	TGTGCCAGCAGCTCTTTGCGGGCCAACGTCCTGACTTTC	CASSSLRANVLTF
few	TRBV19	.	TRBJ1-2	TGTGCCAGTAGTATAAGGGTGGGGGCCCCAGTCGGGGGCTACACCTTC	CASSIRVGAPVGGYTF
.	TRBV3-1	TRBD1	TRBJ1-1	TGTGCCAGCAGCCAAGCTCTGACAGGGACCACTGAAGCTTTCTTT	CASSQALTGTTEAFF
.	TRBV7-2	TRBD2	TRBJ2-1	TGTGCCAGCAGCTTAGAGTTAACTAGCGGGGGGAGCCAGTTCTTC	CASSLELTSGGSQFF
many	TRBV6-5	TRBD1	TRBJ1-1	TGTGCCAGCAGTCCAGGGGGGGGGGGTACTGAAGCTTTCTTT	CASSPGGGGTEAFF
.	TRBV9	.	TRBJ2-1	TGTGCCAGCAGCGGCCACACAAGGGGCGCCTACAATGAGCAGTTCTTC	CASSGHTRGAYNEQFF
few	TRBV6-6	TRBD2	TRBJ2-3	TGTGCCAGCAGTTACCGGACTAGCGGGGGGGCCTACGATACGCAGTATTTT	CASSYRTSGGAYDTQYF
.	TRBV6-2/TRBV6-3	TRBD1	TRBJ1-5	TGTGCCAGCAGACCGCAGGGGGCCGGCAATCAGCCCCAGCATTTT	CASRPQGAGNQPQHF
many	TRBV28	.	TRBJ2-3	TGTGCCAGCGCCCCAGCGTTAGTTAATACGCAGTATTTT	CASAPALVNTQYF
few	TRBV7-8	.	TRBJ1-5	TGTGCCAGCAGCGGATGGACAGCGGGCAATCAGCCCCAGCATTTT	CASSGWTAGNQPQHF
many	TRBV15	TRBD2	TRBJ2-3	TGTGCCACCAGCGAGACCCGTTCTAGCGGGGTACGCTTATACACAGATACGCAGTATTTT	CATSETRSSGVRLYTDTQYF
.	TRBV29-1	.	TRBJ1-1	TGCAGCGTTGAAGTAGTCCAGGCGGCTTTCTTT	CSVEVVQAAFF
.	TRBV4-3	.	TRBJ2-6	TGCGCCAGCAGCCAGATGTACTCTGGGGCCAACGTCCTGACTTTC	CASSQMYSGANVLTF
.	TRBV6-1	.	TRBJ2-3	TGTGCCAGCACCCCACGACCGGGGGAGAGTGGAGATACGCAGTATTTT	CASTPRPGESGDTQYF
few	TRBV5-6	.	TRBJ2-3	TGTGCCAGCAGCTGGGAGACAACGAGGAGCACAGATACGCAGTATTTT	CASSWETTRSTDTQYF
.	TRBV20-1	TRBD1	TRBJ2-3	TGCAGTGCTAGCTACAGGGGGCACACAGATACGCAGTATTTT	CSASYRGHTDTQYF
few	TRBV7-2	.	TRBJ1-1	TGTGCCAGCAGCTTAGACAGTCCCTCCCTTATGAACACTGAAGCTTTCTTT	CASSLDSPSLMNTEAFF
few	TRBV5-1	TRBD1	TRBJ1-4	TGCGCCAGCAGCTGGGGACAGGGGGAGATCGAAAAACTGTTTTTT	CASSWGQGEIEKLFF
.	TRBV12-5	.	TRBJ2-1	TGTGCTAGTGGACTACTGGGGAATGAGCAGTTCTTC	CASGLLGNEQFF
.	TRBV20-1	TRBD1	TRBJ2-1	TGCAGTGCTAGGGCCCGACAGGGGGCTTACAATGAGCAGTTCTTC	CSARARQGAYNEQFF
few	TRBV21-1	.	TRBJ1-5	TGTGCCAGCAGCAAAGAAGTTTGGGCCGGACAAAATAATCAGCCCCAGCATTTT	CASSKEVWAGQNNQPQHF
few	TRBV7-2	.	TRBJ1-1	TGTGCCAGCAGCTTCTTCAGGCACCCTGAAGCTTTCTTT	CASSFFRHPEAFF
.	TRBV28	TRBD1	TRBJ2-6	TGTGCCAGCAGTTTCGACGTCGGAGGGGGACAGGCAAACTCTGGGGCCAACGTCCTGACTTTC	CASSFDVGGGQANSGANVLTF
many	TRBV3-1	TRBD2	TRBJ2-1	TGTGCCAGCAGTCCCCAACCGGGACTACCGACCGTTGGCTCCTACAATGAGCAGTTCTTC	CASSPQPGLPTVGSYNEQFF
.	TRBV20-1	.	TRBJ1-2	TGCAGTGCTAGAGTAGATCGTAACTATGGCTACAACTTC	CSARVDRNYGYNF
.	TRBV5-1	.	TRBJ2-7	TGCGCCAGCAGCCTGGACCCGTTACTCTACGAGCAGTACTTC	CASSLDPLLYEQYF
.	TRBV4-3	.	TRBJ2-1	TGCGCCAGCAGCCAAGATCGATATAGAGAAAGCAATGAGCAGTTCTTC	CASSQDRYRESNEQFF
few	TRBV2	TRBD1	TRBJ1-2	TGTGCCAGCAGGACAGGGATCCTCTCTAACTATGGCTACACCTTC	CASRTGILSNYGYTF
many	TRBV20-1	.	TRBJ2-3	TGCAGTGCTAGTCCTGGGGGGCGAGATACGCAGTATTTT	CSASPGGRDTQYF
few	TRBV28	TRBD2	TRBJ2-5	TGTGCCAGCAGATACAGCGGGGTAGAGACCCAGTACTTC	CASRYSGVETQYF
.	TRBV18	.	TRBJ2-5	TGTGCCAGCTCACCCGAACAGGGAAAGGAAGAGACCCAGTACTTC	CASSPEQGKEETQYF
few	TRBV20-1	.	TRBJ2-5	TGCAGTGCGACCCTTCTCACGGAGACCCAGTACTTC	CSATLLTETQYF
.	TRBV27	TRBD1	TRBJ2-7	TGTGCCAGCAGGGGGACAGGGAAGACCTACGAGCAGTACTTC	CASRGTGKTYEQYF
few	TRBV12-3/TRBV12-4	.	TRBJ1-5	TGTGCCAGCAGACCATCGCACCTTAGCAATCAGCCCCAGCATTTT	CASRPSHLSNQPQHF
.	TRBV20-1	.	TRBJ1-5	TGCAGTGCTAGTTGGGGAAATCAGCCCCAGCATTTT	CSASWGNQPQHF
.	TRBV2	TRBD1	TRBJ2-7	TGTGCCAGCAGTGACTGGGACAGATCCGGAGAGCAGTACTTC	CASSDWDRSGEQYF
.	TRBV5-1	TRBD2	TRBJ2-4	TGCGCCAGCAGCCGGACTAGTGAGCGAGCCAAAAACATTCAGTACTTC	CASSRTSERAKNIQYF
.	TRBV12-3/TRBV12-4	.	TRBJ1-2	TGTGCCAGCAGTTTAGGGAGCTATGGCGACACCTTC	CASSLGSYGDTF
few	TRBV4-2	TRBD1	TRBJ1-2	TGTGCCAGCAGCCCGACGACAGGGGGACGGACCACTAACTATGGCTACACCTTC	CASSPTTGGRTTNYGYTF
many	TRBV12-3/TRBV12-4	.	TRBJ1-1	TGTGCCAGCAGTTTAGCCCTAGGGGGAGGGGCGAACACTGAAGCTTTCTTT	CASSLALGGGANTEAFF
.	TRBV20-1	TRBD2	TRBJ2-3	TGCAGTGCTAGAGGCCTAGCGGGGGAGCTGAGCACAGATACGCAGTATTTT	CSARGLAGELSTDTQYF
many	TRBV4-1	TRBD1	TRBJ1-4	TGCGCCAGCAGCCCGTTCACCGGGACAGGGGGTGAAAAACTGTTTTTT	CASSPFTGTGGEKLFF
.	TRBV28	.	TRBJ2-3	TGTGCCAGCAGCCAGGACGTAACGGGCGCAGATACGCAGTATTTT	CASSQDVTGADTQYF
.	TRBV15	TRBD1	TRBJ1-4	TGTGCCACCGTTAGACAGGGGGCCGTCGGTGAAAAACTGTTTTTT	CATVRQGAVGEKLFF
.	TRBV10-3	.	TRBJ1-2	TGTGCCATCAGGGGGGACCGGGGCTACACCTTC	CAIRGDRGYTF
few	TRBV12-3/TRBV12-4	.	TRBJ2-1	TGTGCCAGCAGCCGGGACCCCCAACACAGAAATGAGCAGTTCTTC	CASSRDPQHRNEQFF
many	TRBV6-1	.	TRBJ1-5	TGTGCCAGCAGTGCCCCGGCAGGGGTTAATCAGCCCCAGCATTTT	CASSAPAGVNQPQHF
.	TRBV19	TRBD1	TRBJ1-5	TGTGCCAGCCAGACTGATACAGGGGGAAATCAGCCCCAGCATTTT	CASQTDTGGNQPQHF
.	TRBV4-3	.	TRBJ1-6	TGCGCCAGCAGCCAAGAGGGGCCCCCGGTCCCTTCACCCCTCCACTTT	CASSQEGPPVPSPLHF